One sample yielded the 21 T cell receptor beta chains listed below, sequenced in a study of CD8+ T cells in alopecia areata (dated by TCRdb to about 2018). The sample's time point, from its label and the paper: baseline before oral tofacitinib. Library method: the immunoSEQ multiplex PCR assay. To provide template for TCR sequencing, every sample had RNA extracted and reverse transcribed into cDNA. In TCRdb, the immuneACCESS table is reduced to in-frame sequences with V and J assigned. These tables do not hold every clone; where another copy was compared, an unresolved V gene accounts for under half, and the others remain unexplained. A total of some 150,000 clones appear in this sample, around half of them only once. Of the sample, 15% to 20% is held by the ten largest clones. This specimen consisted of CD8+ T cells sorted from blood, obtained at week 0. The receptors here all came from a human donor with alopecia areata.

The sample holds a few counts of this clone. The rearrangement uses TRBV7-9 and TRBJ1-6; 9 bases match TRBD1. J gave up 3 bases and V 4 bases, and 7 bases lay outside the gene matches. The length of the CDR3 is 17 residues. The germline V gene has CDR1 SEHNR and CDR2 FQNEAQ (reference sequence). CDR3 in amino acids: CASSSTLTGGYNSPLHF. The DNA of the CDR3 is TGTGCCAGCAGCTCGACCTTGACAGGGGGCTATAATTCACCCCTCCACTTT.

The chain employs TRBV7-9 and TRBJ2-1; D might be TRBD2 (6 bases). Trimming removed 5 bases from V and 14 bases from J, with 22 bases in between. The CDR3 runs to 14 residues. Germline CDR1 is SEHNR and CDR2 is FQNEAQ (reference sequence). Here the CDR3 reads CASSHPTAGTSEFF. The CDR3 DNA reads TGTGCCAGCAGCCATCCAACAGCCGGGACTTCAGAGTTCTTC.

CDR3 sequence reads: CASSYSLGEQYF. As DNA, the CDR3 is TGTGCCAGCAGTTACTCTTTAGGCGAGCAGTACTTC. J is TRBJ2-7 and V is TRBV6-6, with unresolved D. There are 12 residues in the CDR3. Germline V lookup: CDR1 MNHNY, CDR2 SVGAGI (reference sequence). The V end was cut by 0 bases, the J end by 6 bases, with 6 bases between.

V is TRBV5-5 and J is TRBJ2-7; 10 bases match TRBD1. Per germline, CDR1 SGHKS and CDR2 YYEKEE (reference sequence). J was trimmed by 6 bases and V by 4 bases; bases with no gene match: 16. This CDR3 contains 17 residues. The CDR3 loop reads CASSRRRDRGRLGEQYF. The CDR3 DNA is TGTGCCAGCAGCCGAAGGAGAGACAGGGGGCGTCTAGGCGAGCAGTACTTC. Drawing the rest from reference TRBV5-5 and TRBJ2-7, the complete variable domain is DAGVTQSPTHLIKTRGQQVTLRCSPISGHKSVSWYQQVLGQGPQFIFQYYEKEERGRGNFPDRFSARQFPNYSSELNVNALLLGDSALYLCASSRRRDRGRLGEQYFGPGTRLTVT.

The rearrangement links TRBV29-1 to TRBJ2-1, with D perhaps given as TRBD1 or TRBD2 (5 bases each). With 5 bases removed from V and 10 bases from J, the gap between germline ends came to 9 bases. CDR1 is SQVTM and CDR2 is ANQGSEA in the germline V gene. The CDR3 has 10 amino acids. CDR3 DNA sequence: TGCAGCGTTCCCGGGACGGAGCAGTTCTTC. It encodes CSVPGTEQFF.

This sequence joins TRBV29-1 and TRBJ1-2, with 8 bases that match TRBD1. With V trimmed by 3 bases and J by 4 bases, 4 bases remained unmatched. This CDR3 comprises 13 residues. CDR1 is SQVTM, CDR2 ANQGSEA, per germline. The CDR3 sequence: CSVDDRGFYGYTF. CDR3 coding DNA: TGCAGCGTTGACGACAGGGGCTTCTATGGCTACACCTTC.

The genes are TRBV30 and TRBJ2-7, with 9 bases matching TRBD1. This CDR3 comprises 14 residues. V lost 5 bases, J lost 1 base, and 6 bases stayed unmatched. Germline V gives CDR1 GTSNPN, CDR2 SVGIG (reference sequence). The chain's CDR3 is CAWSIGQGSYEQYF. The CDR3 DNA is TGTGCCTGGTCGATCGGACAGGGGTCCTACGAGCAGTACTTC. Full variable domain (rest looked up from reference TRBV30 and TRBJ2-7): SQTIHQWPATLVQPVGSPLSLECTVEGTSNPNLYWYRQAAGRGLQLLFYSVGIGQISSEVPQNLSASRPQDRQFILSSKKLLLSDSGFYLCAWSIGQGSYEQYFGPGTRLTVT.

In regard to this clone: Because the CDR3 is missing its conserved closing phenylalanine or tryptophan, this is likely a read error. V usage is TRBV5-8 and J usage is TRBJ1-2; weak D call: TRBD1 (6 bases). Trimming pared 4 bases from V and 2 bases from J, leaving 9 bases between. Germline values: CDR1 SGHTS, CDR2 YDEGEE. The CDR3 has 13 amino acids. The chain's CDR3 is CASSLGQNYGYTS. DNA for the CDR3: TGTGCCAGCAGCCTGGGACAAAACTATGGCTACACCTCC.

The CDR3 nucleotides read TGTGCCAGCAGCTTATTCCCTAGCGGGGGCTACGAGCAGTACTTC. This gives the protein CASSLFPSGGYEQYF. The rearrangement uses TRBV7-2 and TRBJ2-7, with 10 bases aligning to TRBD2. J was trimmed by 3 bases and V by 2 bases; bases with no gene match: 4. Germline loops: CDR1 SGHTA, CDR2 FQGNSA. The CDR3 loop spans 15 amino acids.

The table lists this clone with a few counts. The gene calls are TRBV19 and TRBJ2-3, with D unresolved. This CDR3 comprises 13 residues. The germline V and J ends were trimmed by 3 bases and 5 bases, with 9 bases remaining between them. In germline, CDR1 is LNHDA, CDR2 SQIVND (reference sequence). DNA for the CDR3: TGTGCCAGTAGTATTCCCCCCCGAGATACGCAGTATTTT. Protein: CASSIPPRDTQYF.

This clone occurred a few times. The chain is built from TRBV29-1 and TRBJ1-1; D is possibly TRBD1 (5 bases). CDR1 is SQVTM, CDR2 ANQGSEA, per germline. The CDR3 consists of 13 residues. Between the trimmed V and J ends, which lost 6 bases and 3 bases, there was a span of 14 bases. This CDR3 reads CSVPGAFDTEAFF. In nucleotides, the CDR3 is TGCAGCGTCCCTGGGGCATTTGACACTGAAGCTTTCTTT.

This clone was seen only a few times. This chain's CDR3 is CASSQVTGSYEQYF. Here the CDR3 DNA reads TGCGCCAGCAGCCAAGTCACAGGGAGCTACGAGCAGTACTTC. The chain couples TRBV4-1 to TRBJ2-7, with D possibly TRBD1 on 6 matching bases. This CDR3 is 14 amino acids long. V was pared by 1 base and J by 3 bases, with 10 bases between. CDR1 MGHRA and CDR2 YSYEKL come from the germline V gene.

Ten or more counts support this clone. The V gene is TRBV6-4, the J gene TRBJ2-3; TRBD2 aligns across 14 bases. CDR3 length: 15 residues. CDR1 and CDR2 (germline): MRHNA, SNTAGT. Trimming cost V 5 bases and J 6 bases; bases outside gene matches: 4. The CDR3, as DNA: TGTGCCAGCAGTCGGACTAGCGGGGGGTCTGATACGCAGTATTTT. Translating gives CASSRTSGGSDTQYF.

The rearrangement links TRBV13 to TRBJ2-3; TRBD1 matches 8 bases. Germline CDR1 and CDR2: PRHDT and FYEKMQ (reference sequence). Trimming at V came to 4 bases and at J to 2 bases, leaving 14 bases not matched to a gene. CDR3 length: 18 amino acids. CDR3 sequence: CASSSASSRGPNTDTQYF. The CDR3 coding sequence is TGTGCCAGCAGCTCCGCTTCAAGCAGGGGGCCGAACACAGATACGCAGTATTTT.

The gene calls are TRBV6-1 and TRBJ2-3, with D tentatively TRBD2 (6 bases). Trimming stripped 4 bases from V and 1 base from J, with 6 bases between. The CDR3 runs to 13 residues. Germline CDR1 MNHNS, CDR2 SASEGT. CDR3 loop: CASSGEGTDTQYF. DNA of the CDR3: TGTGCCAGCAGTGGGGAGGGCACAGATACGCAGTATTTT.

V usage is TRBV7-2 and J usage is TRBJ2-7; D uncertain. Per the germline V gene, CDR1 is SGHTA and CDR2 is FQGNSA. Trimming shortened V by 1 base and J by 3 bases, and 10 bases separated the two germline ends. The CDR3 length is 14 residues. As DNA, the CDR3 is TGTGCCAGCAGCTTAGGGGCGATGAACTACGAGCAGTACTTC. Translated: CASSLGAMNYEQYF. The entire variable domain, with the rest obtained from reference TRBV7-2 and TRBJ2-7, is as follows: GAGVSQSPSNKVTEKGKDVELRCDPISGHTALYWYRQSLGQGLEFLIYFQGNSAPDKSGLPSDRFSAERTGGSVSTLTIQRTQQEDSAVYLCASSLGAMNYEQYFGPGTRLTVT.

V usage is TRBV29-1 and J usage is TRBJ2-3, with D unresolved. CDR1 and CDR2 from the germline V gene are SQVTM and ANQGSEA. CDR3 size: 13 residues. V lost 2 bases and J lost 6, with 12 bases in between. CDR3 sequence: CSVEYGLIDTQYF. CDR3 bases: TGCAGCGTTGAATATGGGCTAATCGATACGCAGTATTTT.

This clone was observed a few times. This sequence joins TRBV7-9 and TRBJ2-2; D ambiguous. CDR1 and CDR2 (germline): SEHNR, FQNEAQ (reference sequence). The CDR3 covers 11 residues. V lost 2 bases and J 7 bases, leaving 2 bases between the germline ends. Written as DNA, the CDR3 is TGTGCCAGCAGCTTAAGCGGGGAGCTGTTTTTT. Translation gives CASSLSGELFF. The whole variable domain, remainder taken from reference TRBV7-9 and TRBJ2-2, is DTGVSQNPRHKITKRGQNVTFRCDPISEHNRLYWYRQTLGQGPEFLTYFQNEAQLEKSRLLSDRFSAERPKGSFSTLEIQRTEQGDSAMYLCASSLSGELFFGEGSRLTVL.

V and J are TRBV29-1 and TRBJ1-1; unclear D gene. Germline lookup yields CDR1 SQVTM and CDR2 ANQGSEA. Trimming removed 5 bases from V and 10 bases from J, with 11 bases in between. This CDR3 has 10 residues. The CDR3 here is CSVLRPPAFF. DNA of the CDR3: TGCAGCGTTCTCCGACCCCCAGCTTTCTTT.

The rearrangement links TRBV30 to TRBJ2-2; D perhaps matches TRBD1 (7 bases). Germline CDR1 is GTSNPN and CDR2 is SVGIG (reference sequence). V shed 5 bases and J shed 0 bases, with 10 bases lying between them. The CDR3 is made up of 14 amino acids. The CDR3 DNA is TGTGCCTGGGCGGGGACAGCGAACACCGGGGAGCTGTTTTTT. This codes for CAWAGTANTGELFF.

This clone was observed a handful of times. The rearrangement uses TRBV5-1 and TRBJ1-5; possibly TRBD1 for D (5 bases). There are 15 residues in the CDR3. Germline CDR1 SGHRS, CDR2 YFSETQ. Trimming left V 4 bases short and J 5 bases short, with 16 bases between. The CDR3 DNA reads TGCGCCAGCAGCCCCGCGGGGGTGGGATATCAGCCCCAGCATTTT. It translates to CASSPAGVGYQPQHF. The whole variable domain, filled in from reference TRBV5-1 and TRBJ1-5, reads KAGVTQTPRYLIKTRGQQVTLSCSPISGHRSVSWYQQTPGQGLQFLFEYFSETQRNKGNFPGRFSGRQFSNSRSEMNVSTLELGDSALYLCASSPAGVGYQPQHFGDGTRLSIL.